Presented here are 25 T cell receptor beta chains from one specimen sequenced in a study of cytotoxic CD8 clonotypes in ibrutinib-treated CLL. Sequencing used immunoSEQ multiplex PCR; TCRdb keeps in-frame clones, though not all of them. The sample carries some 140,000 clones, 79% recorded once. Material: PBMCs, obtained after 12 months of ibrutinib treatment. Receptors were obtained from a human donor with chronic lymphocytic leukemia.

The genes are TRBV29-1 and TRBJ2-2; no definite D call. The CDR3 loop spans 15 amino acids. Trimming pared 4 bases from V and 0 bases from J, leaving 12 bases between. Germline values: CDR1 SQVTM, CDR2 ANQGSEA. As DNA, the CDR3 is TGCAGCGTTGTAAGTGGACCTGCGAACACCGGGGAGCTGTTTTTT. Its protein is CSVVSGPANTGELFF.

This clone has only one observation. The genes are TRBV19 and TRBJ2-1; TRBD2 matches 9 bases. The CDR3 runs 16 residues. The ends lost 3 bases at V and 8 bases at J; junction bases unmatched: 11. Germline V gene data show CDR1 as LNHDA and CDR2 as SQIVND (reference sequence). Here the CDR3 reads CASSMGTSWGGDEQFF. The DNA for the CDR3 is TGTGCCAGTAGTATGGGGACTAGCTGGGGTGGGGATGAGCAGTTCTTC.

CDR3 in DNA: TGTGCCAGCAGTGATAGCGGGACTACCTACGAGCAGTACTTC. This translates into CASSDSGTTYEQYF. This sequence joins TRBV6-6 and TRBJ2-7, with 8 bases matching TRBD2. In germline, CDR1 is MNHNY, CDR2 SVGAGI (reference sequence). Unmatched junction bases numbered 5, after V lost 5 bases and J lost 2 bases. This CDR3 comprises 14 residues.

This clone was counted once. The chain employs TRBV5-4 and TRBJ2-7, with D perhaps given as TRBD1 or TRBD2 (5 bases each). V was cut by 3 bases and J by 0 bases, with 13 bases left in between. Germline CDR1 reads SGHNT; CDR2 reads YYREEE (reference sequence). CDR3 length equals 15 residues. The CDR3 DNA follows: TGTGCCAGCAGCTGGGGACGGCCAAGCTCCTACGAGCAGTACTTC. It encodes CASSWGRPSSYEQYF.

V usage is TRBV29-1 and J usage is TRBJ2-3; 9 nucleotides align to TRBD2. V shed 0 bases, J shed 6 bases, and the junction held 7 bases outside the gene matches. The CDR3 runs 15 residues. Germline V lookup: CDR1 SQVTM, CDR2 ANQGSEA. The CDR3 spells CSVEDRAGGLDTQYF. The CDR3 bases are TGCAGCGTTGAAGATCGGGCGGGAGGGCTTGATACGCAGTATTTT.

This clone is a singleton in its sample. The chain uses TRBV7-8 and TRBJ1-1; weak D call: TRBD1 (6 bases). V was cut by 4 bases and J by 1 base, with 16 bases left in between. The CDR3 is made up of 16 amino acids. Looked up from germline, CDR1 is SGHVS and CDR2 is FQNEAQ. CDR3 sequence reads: CASSSQPGHPNTEAFF. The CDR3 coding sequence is TGTGCCAGCAGCTCCCAGCCGGGACATCCGAACACTGAAGCTTTCTTT.

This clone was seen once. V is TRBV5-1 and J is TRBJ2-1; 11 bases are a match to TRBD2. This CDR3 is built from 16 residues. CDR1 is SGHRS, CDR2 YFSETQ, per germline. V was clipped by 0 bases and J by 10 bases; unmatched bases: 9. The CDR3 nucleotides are TGCGCCAGCAGCTTGGCAGGGGTAGCGGGAGGGCCCGAGCAGTTCTTC. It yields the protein CASSLAGVAGGPEQFF.

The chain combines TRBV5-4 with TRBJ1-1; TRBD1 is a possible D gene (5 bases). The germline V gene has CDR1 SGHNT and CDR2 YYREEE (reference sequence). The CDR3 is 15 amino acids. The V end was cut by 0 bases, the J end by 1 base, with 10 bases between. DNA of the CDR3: TGTGCCAGCAGCTTGGTAGCAGGGAGGAACACTGAAGCTTTCTTT. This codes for CASSLVAGRNTEAFF.

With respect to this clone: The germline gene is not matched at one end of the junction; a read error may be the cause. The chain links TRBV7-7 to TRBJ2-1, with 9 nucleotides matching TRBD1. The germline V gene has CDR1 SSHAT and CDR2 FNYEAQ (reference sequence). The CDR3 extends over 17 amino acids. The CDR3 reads CASSLGTGSPLYNEQFF. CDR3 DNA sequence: TGTGCTAGCAGCTTAGGGACAGGGTCCCCTCTCTACAATGAGCAGTTCTTC.

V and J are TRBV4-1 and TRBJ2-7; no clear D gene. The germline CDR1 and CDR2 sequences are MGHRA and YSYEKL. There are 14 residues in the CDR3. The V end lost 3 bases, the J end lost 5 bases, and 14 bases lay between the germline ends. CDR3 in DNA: TGCGCCAGCAGCCAGATCGACATGGGGAACGAGCAGTACTTC. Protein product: CASSQIDMGNEQYF.

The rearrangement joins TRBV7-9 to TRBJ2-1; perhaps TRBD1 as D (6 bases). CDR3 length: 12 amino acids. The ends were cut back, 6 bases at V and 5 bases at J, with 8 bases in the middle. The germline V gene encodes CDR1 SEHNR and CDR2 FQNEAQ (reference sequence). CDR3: CASRTGNNEQFF. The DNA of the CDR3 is TGTGCCAGCAGAACAGGGAACAATGAGCAGTTCTTC.

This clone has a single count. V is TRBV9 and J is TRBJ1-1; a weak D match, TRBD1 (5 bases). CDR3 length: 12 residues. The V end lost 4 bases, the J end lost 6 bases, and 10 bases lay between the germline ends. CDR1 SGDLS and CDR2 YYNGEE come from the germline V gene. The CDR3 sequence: CASSNQGAEAFF. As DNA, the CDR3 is TGTGCCAGCAGCAATCAGGGAGCTGAAGCTTTCTTT.

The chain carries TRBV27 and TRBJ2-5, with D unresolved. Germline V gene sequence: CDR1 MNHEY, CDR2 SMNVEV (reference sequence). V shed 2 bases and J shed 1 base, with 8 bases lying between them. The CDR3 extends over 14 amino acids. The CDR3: CASSLIGGQETQYF. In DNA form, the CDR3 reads TGTGCCAGCAGTTTAATCGGCGGCCAAGAGACCCAGTACTTC.

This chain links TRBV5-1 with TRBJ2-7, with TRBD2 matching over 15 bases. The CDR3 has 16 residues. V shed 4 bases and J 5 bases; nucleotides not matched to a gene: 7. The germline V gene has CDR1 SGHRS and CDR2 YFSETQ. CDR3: CASSQGLAGGLDEQYF. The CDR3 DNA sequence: TGCGCCAGCAGCCAAGGACTAGCGGGAGGGCTTGACGAGCAGTACTTC.

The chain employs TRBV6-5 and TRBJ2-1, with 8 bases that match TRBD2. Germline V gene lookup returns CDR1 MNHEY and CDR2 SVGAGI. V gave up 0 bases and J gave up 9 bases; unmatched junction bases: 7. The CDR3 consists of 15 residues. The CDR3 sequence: CASSYSSGGGGEQFF. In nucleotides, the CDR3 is TGTGCCAGCAGTTACTCGAGCGGGGGAGGCGGTGAGCAGTTCTTC.

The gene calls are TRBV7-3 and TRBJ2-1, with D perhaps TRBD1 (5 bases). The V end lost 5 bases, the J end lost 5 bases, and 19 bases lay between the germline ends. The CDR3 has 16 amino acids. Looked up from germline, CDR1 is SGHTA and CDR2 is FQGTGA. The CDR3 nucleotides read TGTGCCAGCAGCCCGCTTGGCCAGGGTGCTCACAATGAGCAGTTCTTC. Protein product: CASSPLGQGAHNEQFF.

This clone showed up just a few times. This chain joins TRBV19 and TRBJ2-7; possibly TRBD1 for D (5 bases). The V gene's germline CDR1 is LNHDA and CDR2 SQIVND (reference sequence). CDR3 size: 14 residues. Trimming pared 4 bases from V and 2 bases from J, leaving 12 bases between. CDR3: CASSKVQGTYEQYF. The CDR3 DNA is TGTGCCAGTAGTAAGGTTCAGGGAACCTACGAGCAGTACTTC.

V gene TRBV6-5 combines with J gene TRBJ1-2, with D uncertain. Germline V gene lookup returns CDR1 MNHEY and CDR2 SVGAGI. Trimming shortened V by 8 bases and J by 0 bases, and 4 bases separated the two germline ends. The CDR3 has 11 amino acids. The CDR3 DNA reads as TGTGCCAGCGAGGCTAACTATGGCTACACCTTC. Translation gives CASEANYGYTF.

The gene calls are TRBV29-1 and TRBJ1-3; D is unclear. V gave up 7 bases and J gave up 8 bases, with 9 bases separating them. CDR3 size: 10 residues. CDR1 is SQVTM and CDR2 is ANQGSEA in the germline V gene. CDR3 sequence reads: CSANRDTIYF. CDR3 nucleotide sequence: TGCAGCGCTAACCGGGACACCATATATTTT.

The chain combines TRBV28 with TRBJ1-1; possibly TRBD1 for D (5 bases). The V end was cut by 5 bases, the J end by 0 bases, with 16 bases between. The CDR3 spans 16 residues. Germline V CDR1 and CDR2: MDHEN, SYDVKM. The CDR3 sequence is CASSVFRTRMNTEAFF. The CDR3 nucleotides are TGTGCCAGCAGTGTCTTCCGGACACGGATGAACACTGAAGCTTTCTTT.

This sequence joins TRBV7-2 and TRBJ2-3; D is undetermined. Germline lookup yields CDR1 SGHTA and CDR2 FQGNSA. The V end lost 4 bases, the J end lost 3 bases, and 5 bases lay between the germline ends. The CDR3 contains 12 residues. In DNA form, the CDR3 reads TGTGCCAGCAGCTCTCATACAGATACGCAGTATTTT. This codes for CASSSHTDTQYF. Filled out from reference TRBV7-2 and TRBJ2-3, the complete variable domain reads GAGVSQSPSNKVTEKGKDVELRCDPISGHTALYWYRQSLGQGLEFLIYFQGNSAPDKSGLPSDRFSAERTGGSVSTLTIQRTQQEDSAVYLCASSSHTDTQYFGPGTRLTVL.

The CDR3 sequence: CASSPSQGIYEQYF. The CDR3 nucleotides read TGTGCCAGCTCACCATCGCAGGGGATCTACGAGCAGTACTTC. This chain uses TRBV18 with TRBJ2-7, with a tentative D call TRBD1 (6 bases). CDR3 length: 14 residues. Germline values: CDR1 KGHSH, CDR2 LQKENI. V was shortened by 2 bases and J by 3 bases, with 11 bases between the two germline ends.

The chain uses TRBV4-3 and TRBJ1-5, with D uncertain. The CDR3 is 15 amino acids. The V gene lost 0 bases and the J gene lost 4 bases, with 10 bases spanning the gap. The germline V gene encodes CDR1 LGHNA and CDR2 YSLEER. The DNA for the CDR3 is TGCGCCAGCAGCCAAGATCTTACAGATAATCAGCCCCAGCATTTT. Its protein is CASSQDLTDNQPQHF.

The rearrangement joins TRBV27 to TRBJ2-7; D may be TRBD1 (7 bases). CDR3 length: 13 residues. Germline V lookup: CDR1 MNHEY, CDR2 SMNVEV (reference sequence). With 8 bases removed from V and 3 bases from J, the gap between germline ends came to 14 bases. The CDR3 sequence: CASGWRDSYEQYF. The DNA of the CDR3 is TGTGCCAGCGGCTGGAGGGACAGCTACGAGCAGTACTTC.

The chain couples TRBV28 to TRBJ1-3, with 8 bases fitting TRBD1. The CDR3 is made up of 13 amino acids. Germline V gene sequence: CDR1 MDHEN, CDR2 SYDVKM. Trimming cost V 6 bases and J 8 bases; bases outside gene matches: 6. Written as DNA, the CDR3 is TGTGCCAGCAGCAACGGACAGGGAGACACCATATATTTT. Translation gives CASSNGQGDTIYF. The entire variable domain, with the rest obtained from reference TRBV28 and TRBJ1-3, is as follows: DVKVTQSSRYLVKRTGEKVFLECVQDMDHENMFWYRQDPGLGLRLIYFSYDVKMKEKGDIPEGYSVSREKKERFSLILESASTNQTSMYLCASSNGQGDTIYFGEGSWLTVV.